These 29 T cell receptor beta chains originate from one sample sequenced in a study of CD8+ T cells in alopecia areata. As to treatment: oral pan-JAK inhibitor, 5-10 mg twice daily. Extraction and reverse transcription of RNA yielded cDNA as the sequencing template. Some clones are missing from TCRdb's copy, which holds only in-frame ones; the method was immunoSEQ multiplex PCR. The sample holds 90,000 to 120,000 clones; roughly 84% are singletons and the top ten take around 25%. Material: CD8+ T cells sorted from blood, obtained at week 24, from a patient treated with tofacitinib. The receptors shown here come from a human donor with alopecia areata.

The chain carries TRBV11-2 and TRBJ2-7; perhaps TRBD2 as D (6 bases). The V gene's germline CDR1 is SGHAT and CDR2 FQNNGV. V lost 4 bases, J lost 3 bases, and 13 bases lay in between. This CDR3 is built from 14 residues. The CDR3 coding sequence is TGTGCCAGCAGCTCCTCGGACTATATCTACGAGCAGTACTTC. It is translated as CASSSSDYIYEQYF.

The chain uses TRBV14 and TRBJ2-1; unclear D gene. Germline CDR1 SGHDN, CDR2 FVKESK. The V end lost 0 bases, the J end lost 0 bases, and 15 bases lay between the germline ends. The CDR3 contains 18 residues. In DNA form, the CDR3 reads TGTGCCAGCAGCCAAGATTGGGTTAGTCGGAGCTCCTACAATGAGCAGTTCTTC. It translates to CASSQDWVSRSSYNEQFF.

This chain joins TRBV7-9 and TRBJ2-7, with a tentative D call TRBD1 (6 bases). The CDR3 contains 12 residues. Trimming took off 4 bases at V and 6 bases at J, with 10 bases between the two ends. Germline V gene lookup returns CDR1 SEHNR and CDR2 FQNEAQ (reference sequence). CDR3 nucleotide sequence: TGTGCCAGCAGCTATACAGGGAGCGAGCAGTACTTC. Its translation is CASSYTGSEQYF.

This chain links TRBV5-1 with TRBJ1-1; 7 bases align to TRBD1. Germline trimming cut 4 bases from V and 0 bases from J; bases unmatched to any gene: 6. The CDR3 has 15 amino acids. Looked up from germline, CDR1 is SGHRS and CDR2 is YFSETQ. CDR3 sequence: CASSPRDSMNTEAFF. The CDR3 DNA is TGCGCCAGCAGCCCCCGGGACAGCATGAACACTGAAGCTTTCTTT.

The rearrangement links TRBV4-1 to TRBJ1-4; tentatively, D is TRBD1 (6 bases). The CDR3 sequence is 16 residues long. Germline values: CDR1 MGHRA, CDR2 YSYEKL. With 3 bases removed from V and 6 bases from J, the gap between germline ends came to 17 bases. CDR3 region: CASSQVKGQIYEKLFF. For the CDR3, the DNA is TGCGCCAGCAGCCAGGTGAAAGGACAGATCTATGAAAAACTGTTTTTT.

This clone was seen once. This chain joins TRBV13 and TRBJ2-7; TRBD1 agrees at 9 bases. Trimming at V came to 5 bases and at J to 3 bases, leaving 8 bases not matched to a gene. The CDR3 consists of 15 residues. Germline V gene sequence: CDR1 PRHDT, CDR2 FYEKMQ (reference sequence). The CDR3 DNA follows: TGTGCCAGCAGCGGAACCGGGACAGGGAACTACGAGCAGTACTTC. This gives the protein CASSGTGTGNYEQYF.

This chain uses TRBV28 with TRBJ2-2; D possibly corresponds to TRBD2 (5 bases). Germline values: CDR1 MDHEN, CDR2 SYDVKM. The V and J ends lost 2 bases and 5 bases respectively, with 6 bases between them. The CDR3 is made up of 13 amino acids. The CDR3 protein is CASSLGGTGELFF. In DNA form, the CDR3 reads TGTGCCAGCAGTTTAGGCGGGACCGGGGAGCTGTTTTTT.

This clone appeared a single time. CDR3 sequence: CASSQTGAFFGETQYF. In DNA, the CDR3 is TGTGCCAGCAGCCAGACAGGGGCTTTTTTCGGGGAGACCCAGTACTTC. The chain combines TRBV7-6 with TRBJ2-5, with 8 bases fitting TRBD1. The ends lost 5 bases at V and 5 bases at J; junction bases unmatched: 13. Germline V lookup: CDR1 SGHVS, CDR2 FNYEAQ. The CDR3 covers 16 residues.

The rearrangement uses TRBV12-5 and TRBJ2-1; a possible D gene is TRBD1 (6 bases). V was clipped by 3 bases and J by 5 bases, with 23 bases between them. This CDR3 comprises 18 residues. Per the germline V gene, CDR1 is LGHNT and CDR2 is FRNRAP. As DNA, the CDR3 is TGTGCTAGTGGTTTCCCGTCTCGGGACCCAGGGGCCCACAATGAGCAGTTCTTC. Protein product: CASGFPSRDPGAHNEQFF.

This chain connects TRBV6-5 to TRBJ1-1; tentatively, D is TRBD1 (6 bases). Between the trimmed V and J ends, which lost 9 bases and 4 bases, there was a span of 12 bases. The length of the CDR3 is 12 residues. Germline V gene sequence: CDR1 MNHEY, CDR2 SVGAGI. The CDR3 DNA reads as TGTGCCAGTTCACAGGGTCGCACTGAAGCTTTCTTT. Translation: CASSQGRTEAFF.

The chain is built from TRBV6-5 and TRBJ2-1; the D is unclear. The CDR3 has 15 amino acids. Deletions cut 5 bases from V and 5 bases from J, with 16 bases between. CDR1 MNHEY and CDR2 SVGAGI come from the germline V gene. DNA of the CDR3: TGTGCCAGCAGTGCCTCGTCGACAAGGGACAATGAGCAGTTCTTC. Amino acids: CASSASSTRDNEQFF.

The chain links TRBV7-9 to TRBJ2-5; D might be TRBD2 (5 bases). CDR1 and CDR2 from the germline V gene are SEHNR and FQNEAQ (reference sequence). This CDR3 region has 18 residues. Deletions cut 3 bases from V and 5 bases from J, with 25 bases between. CDR3 coding DNA: TGTGCCAGCAGCTTCAACCTCGGTGACTTGGTCGGCGGGGAGACCCAGTACTTC. This encodes CASSFNLGDLVGGETQYF.

This clone has just a few counts. V is TRBV9 and J is TRBJ2-1; 11 nucleotides match TRBD2. Germline V gives CDR1 SGDLS, CDR2 YYNGEE. The CDR3 runs 16 residues. V lost 3 bases to trimming and J lost 15 bases; unmatched junction nucleotides: 17. CDR3 region: CASSEQGLAEINLLFF. The CDR3 DNA follows: TGTGCCAGCAGCGAACAGGGACTAGCGGAGATAAATTTACTGTTCTTC.

The chain combines TRBV10-3 with TRBJ2-3; D is undetermined. Germline-derived CDR1 and CDR2 are ENHRY and SYGVKD. The CDR3 length is 15 residues. V was trimmed by 6 bases and J by 0 bases, leaving 13 bases between them. This CDR3 is CAISEQNPSTDTQYF. In nucleotides, the CDR3 is TGTGCCATCAGCGAACAGAATCCTAGCACAGATACGCAGTATTTT.

The chain uses TRBV4-2 and TRBJ2-5, with 10 bases matching TRBD1. Germline CDR1 and CDR2: LGHNA and YNFKEQ. The CDR3 consists of 16 residues. V was pared by 3 bases and J by 0 bases, with 4 bases of the junction left unmatched. CDR3 amino acids: CASSQEGQGNQETQYF. The CDR3 nucleotides are TGTGCCAGCAGCCAGGAGGGACAGGGGAACCAAGAGACCCAGTACTTC.

As to this clone: A junction boundary mismatches the germline segment, possibly from a read error. V usage is TRBV7-7 and J usage is TRBJ2-5; D unclear. This CDR3 has 14 residues. From germline, CDR1 is SSHAT and CDR2 FNYEAQ (reference sequence). CDR3 sequence: CASSRIEVQETQYF. The CDR3, as DNA: TGTGCTAGCAGTCGGATAGAGGTCCAAGAGACCCAGTACTTC.

The chain links TRBV12-5 to TRBJ2-1; 11 nucleotides match TRBD2. J was trimmed by 6 bases and V by 6 bases; bases with no gene match: 4. Germline lookup yields CDR1 LGHNT and CDR2 FRNRAP. The CDR3 covers 14 residues. For the CDR3, the DNA is TGTGCTAGTGGCCGACTAGCGGGGTTCAATGAGCAGTTCTTC. Amino acid sequence: CASGRLAGFNEQFF.

The V call is TRBV7-9, the J call TRBJ2-4; D might be TRBD2 (6 bases). V lost 0 bases to trimming and J lost 1 base, with 13 bases between them. This CDR3 has 17 residues. Germline assignment: CDR1 SEHNR and CDR2 FQNEAQ (reference sequence). In DNA, the CDR3 is TGTGCCAGCAGCTTAGCGTACATCCGGGGGGCCAAAAACATTCAGTACTTC. Its translation is CASSLAYIRGAKNIQYF.

With respect to this clone: It is likely a read error, because the conserved phenylalanine at the end of the CDR3 is missing. The rearrangement links TRBV29-1 to TRBJ2-3; 8 bases are a match to TRBD2. This CDR3 has 16 residues. V shed 2 bases, J shed 2 bases, and the junction held 9 bases outside the gene matches. Germline loops: CDR1 SQVTM, CDR2 ANQGSEA. CDR3 coding DNA: TGCAGCGTTGAATTGGTAGCGGGGTATGACACAGATACGCAGTATCTT. It codes for CSVELVAGYDTDTQYL.

The rearrangement joins TRBV6-5 to TRBJ2-5; 9 bases line up with TRBD2. From germline, CDR1 is MNHEY and CDR2 SVGAGI. This CDR3 comprises 14 residues. The junction had 3 bases not matched to a gene; V was cut back by 2 bases and J by 5 bases. The CDR3 region is CASSYQAGGETQYF. The CDR3 nucleotides read TGTGCCAGCAGTTACCAGGCGGGGGGGGAGACCCAGTACTTC.

The chain combines TRBV5-6 with TRBJ2-5; 11 positions agree with TRBD1. The germline CDR1 and CDR2 sequences are SGHDT and YYEEEE. The CDR3 consists of 15 residues. With V trimmed by 4 bases and J by 5 bases, 7 bases remained unmatched. In nucleotides, the CDR3 is TGTGCCAGCAGCGTCTGGACAGGGGGCAGTGAGACCCAGTACTTC. Translated, it gives CASSVWTGGSETQYF. Complete variable domain (other parts from reference TRBV5-6 and TRBJ2-5): DAGVTQSPTHLIKTRGQQVTLRCSPKSGHDTVSWYQQALGQGPQFIFQYYEEEERQRGNFPDRFSGHQFPNYSSELNVNALLLGDSALYLCASSVWTGGSETQYFGPGTRLLVL.

This chain joins TRBV9 and TRBJ2-1, with unresolved D. This CDR3 contains 14 residues. The ends were cut back, 0 bases at V and 0 bases at J, with 4 bases in the middle. CDR1 and CDR2 from the germline V gene are SGDLS and YYNGEE. CDR3 DNA sequence: TGTGCCAGCAGCGTAGGCGTCTCCTACAATGAGCAGTTCTTC. Amino acid sequence: CASSVGVSYNEQFF.

The chain has TRBV5-4 and TRBJ2-7; D may be TRBD1 (5 bases). The CDR3 sequence is 16 residues long. CDR1 is SGHNT and CDR2 is YYREEE in the germline V gene (reference sequence). Trimming removed 0 bases from V and 0 bases from J, with 13 bases in between. The CDR3 bases are TGTGCCAGCAGCTTGGCCATAGGACACCTCTCCTACGAGCAGTACTTC. This encodes CASSLAIGHLSYEQYF.

The chain combines TRBV6-4 with TRBJ2-5; the match to TRBD2 covers 16 bases. The germline V gene encodes CDR1 MRHNA and CDR2 SNTAGT. The CDR3 contains 19 residues. V lost 4 bases, J lost 6 bases, and 14 bases stayed unmatched. This chain's CDR3 is CASSVPGLAGGPIFQTQYF. As DNA, the CDR3 is TGTGCCAGCAGTGTCCCGGGACTAGCGGGGGGGCCGATTTTCCAGACCCAGTACTTC.

The V and J genes are TRBV4-1 and TRBJ2-7; possible D gene TRBD2, 5 bases. The CDR3 runs 16 residues. Germline CDR1 is MGHRA and CDR2 is YSYEKL. V shed 4 bases and J shed 3 bases, with 19 bases lying between them. The CDR3: CASSPGRQDGNYEQYF. DNA for the CDR3: TGCGCCAGCAGCCCCGGAAGGCAGGACGGGAACTACGAGCAGTACTTC.

The chain combines TRBV25-1 with TRBJ2-2; D not resolved. Germline assignment: CDR1 MGHDK and CDR2 SYGVNS. The CDR3 has 12 amino acids. V lost 8 bases and J lost 8, with 12 bases in between. CDR3 amino acids: CASRPRSGELFF. In DNA form, the CDR3 reads TGTGCCAGCCGGCCCCGATCGGGGGAGCTGTTTTTT.

V and J are TRBV14 and TRBJ2-7; D is ambiguous. The germline CDR1 and CDR2 sequences are SGHDN and FVKESK. Trimming removed 4 bases from V and 3 bases from J, with 7 bases in between. The CDR3 loop spans 12 amino acids. The CDR3 spells CASSPSGYEQYF. CDR3 sequence (DNA): TGTGCCAGCAGCCCCTCTGGCTACGAGCAGTACTTC.

The chain employs TRBV4-1 and TRBJ2-2; D is tentatively TRBD1 or TRBD2 (5 bases each). Trimming pared 3 bases from V and 4 bases from J, leaving 18 bases between. CDR3 length: 17 amino acids. Germline CDR1 and CDR2: MGHRA and YSYEKL. CDR3: CASSHGDRILATGELFF. CDR3 coding DNA: TGCGCCAGCAGCCACGGGGACCGGATCCTGGCCACCGGGGAGCTGTTTTTT.

The DNA of the CDR3 is TGTGCCATCAGTGGGGGGAGAAAAGCTTCAGATCCAATGAACACTGAAGCTTTCTTT. Protein product: CAISGGRKASDPMNTEAFF. V gene TRBV10-3 combines with J gene TRBJ1-1; D is possibly TRBD1 (5 bases). V was cut by 4 bases and J by 0 bases, with 24 bases left in between. The CDR3 has 19 amino acids. CDR1 ENHRY and CDR2 SYGVKD come from the germline V gene.